The rows below give T cell receptor beta chains drawn from one sample of a study of memory CD4+ T cells and cytomegalovirus serostatus. TCRdb's copy holds only in-frame clones and misses some; the assay was immunoSEQ multiplex PCR. The sample has around 76,000 clones, roughly 78% seen once. Input material: memory CD4+ T cells from blood. The origin of the receptors is an adult in good health and CMV-seropositive. Both conserved end residues are part of each CDR3. D genes are given only for firm matches. Some rows have no size entry. The others give once, few or many, or a class for an expanded clone.

j_call d_call clone_size v_call cdr3_aa cdr3_nt
TRBJ1-3 NA NA TRBV16 CASSVAPDSGNTIYF TGTGCCAGCAGCGTCGCACCGGACTCTGGAAACACCATATATTTT
TRBJ2-1 TRBD2 few TRBV13 CASSEPTSGYGSEQFF TGTGCCAGCAGCGAGCCGACTAGCGGGTATGGAAGTGAGCAGTTCTTC
TRBJ2-7 NA once TRBV4-1 CASSQTFGAPRGYEQYF TGCGCCAGCAGCCAGACCTTCGGGGCCCCGAGAGGGTACGAGCAGTACTTC
TRBJ1-1 NA few TRBV30 CAWNPRGDQGAFF TGTGCCTGGAACCCGAGGGGGGATCAAGGAGCTTTCTTT
TRBJ1-5 NA few TRBV19 CASSTGLRQPQHF TGTGCCAGTAGTACGGGACTAAGGCAACCCCAGCATTTT
TRBJ2-7 TRBD1 NA TRBV25-1 CASSALGQAYEQYF TGTGCCAGCAGTGCACTGGGACAGGCGTACGAGCAGTACTTC
TRBJ1-1 NA once TRBV19 CASSRTDARSRAFF TGTGCCAGTAGTAGAACGGACGCCCGCTCAAGGGCTTTCTTT
TRBJ1-2 NA NA TRBV6-5 CASSYNGQTGGYTF TGTGCCAGCAGTTACAACGGACAGACCGGTGGCTACACCTTC
TRBJ1-1 NA few TRBV4-3 CASSQFPNTEAFF TGCGCCAGCAGCCAATTCCCGAACACTGAAGCTTTCTTT
TRBJ2-7 TRBD2 NA TRBV6-6 CASSRGGSYEQYF TGTGCCAGCAGCCGGGGGGGCTCCTACGAGCAGTACTTC
TRBJ1-2 NA NA TRBV6-1 CASSEDFRGRGWTF TGTGCCAGCAGTGAAGACTTCAGAGGGCGGGGATGGACCTTC
TRBJ2-1 NA NA TRBV27 CASSSPILSTNEQFF TGTGCCAGCAGTTCACCAATCTTGTCCACCAATGAGCAGTTCTTC
TRBJ1-1 NA NA TRBV5-4 CASSSPGGTEAFF TGTGCCAGCAGCTCCCCCGGGGGCACTGAAGCTTTCTTT
TRBJ1-4 NA NA TRBV7-2 CASSMRGSDEKLFF TGTGCCAGCAGCATGAGGGGAAGTGATGAAAAACTGTTTTTT
TRBJ1-2 NA NA TRBV7-9 CASSLSNYGYTF TGTGCCAGCAGCCTCAGTAACTATGGCTACACCTTC
TRBJ1-1 NA NA TRBV6-5 CASSPSGEAFF TGTGCCAGCAGTCCCTCGGGTGAAGCTTTCTTT
TRBJ2-1 TRBD2 few TRBV7-9 CASSPDNYGGEQFF TGTGCCAGCAGCCCAGATAATTACGGGGGGGAGCAGTTCTTC
TRBJ2-3 NA NA TRBV4-3 CASSSQTASRADTQYF TGCGCCAGCAGCTCTCAGACGGCCTCGCGAGCAGATACGCAGTATTTT
TRBJ1-5 NA NA TRBV7-2 CASSTGLPHKPQHF TGTGCCAGTTCGACAGGCCTCCCGCATAAGCCCCAGCATTTT
TRBJ2-3 TRBD2 NA TRBV4-2 CASTLLAGPSTDTQYF TGTGCCAGCACCCTACTAGCGGGTCCTAGCACAGATACGCAGTATTTT
TRBJ2-3 NA NA TRBV28 CASSRKSTDTQYF TGTGCCAGCAGCCGTAAAAGCACAGATACGCAGTATTTT
TRBJ1-2 NA NA TRBV2 CASSEEGGGGMGYTF TGTGCCAGCAGTGAAGAAGGTGGGGGTGGTATGGGCTACACCTTC